This T cell receptor (beta chain) was found in a study of T cells in localized non-small cell lung cancer. CDR1 and CDR2 (germline): MGHDK, SYGVNS. CDR3 length equals 14 residues. V gave up 3 bases and J gave up 6 bases; unmatched junction bases: 5. Regarding the study as a whole: Sequencing was restricted to one tumor region; therefore, heterogeneity remains possible. Overall survival was longer when the density of T cells in the blood was higher.

Note on this clone: The antigen is unknown.

The table came from immunoSEQ multiplex PCR; TCRdb's copy has only in-frame clones and leaves some out. In the table there are some 22,000 clones, 65% to 85% of which are singletons. The receptor was derived from a man aged 40-75 years with stage II lung adenocarcinoma. Here the sequenced sample was PBMCs, taken before any cancer treatment. This chain connects TRBV25-1 to TRBJ1-2, with 9 bases that match TRBD1. CDR3 sequence: CASSDSDRGNGYTF. The CDR3, as DNA: TGTGCCAGCAGTGATTCCGACAGGGGGAATGGCTACACCTTC.